A single sample is the source of the 4 T cell receptor beta chains below, sequenced in a study of blood T cell repertoires in COVID-19. This table comes from immunoSEQ multiplex PCR, and its TCRdb copy is limited to in-frame clones, with some not included. Of more than 200,000 clones in the sample, approximately 82% were seen once. Material: peripheral blood. The receptors were gathered from a woman older than 75 with active or convalescent COVID-19.

The chain has TRBV6-4 and TRBJ1-1, with 8 bases lining up with TRBD1. Germline trimming cut 8 bases from V and 0 bases from J; bases unmatched to any gene: 5. The CDR3 runs to 14 residues. Germline V gene lookup returns CDR1 MRHNA and CDR2 SNTAGT. As DNA, the CDR3 is TGTGCCAGCTCACCGGGACAGGTGAACACTGAAGCTTTCTTT. This sequence encodes CASSPGQVNTEAFF.

V is TRBV27 and J is TRBJ1-6; D is possibly TRBD1 (6 bases). This CDR3 is 16 amino acids long. Germline CDR1 MNHEY, CDR2 SMNVEV (reference sequence). V lost 3 bases, J lost 9 bases, and 18 bases lay in between. The CDR3 region has the DNA TGTGCCAGCAGTTTCACCCGGGACATTCTGGCTTCACCCCTCCACTTT. Amino acid sequence: CASSFTRDILASPLHF.

In its sample, this clone was seen once. This chain uses TRBV24-1 with TRBJ1-2, with 7 nucleotides matching TRBD1. In germline, CDR1 is KGHDR, CDR2 SFDVKD. The CDR3 length is 14 residues. The ends lost 8 bases at V and 6 bases at J; junction bases unmatched: 11. Here the CDR3 DNA reads TGTGCCACCAACATAACGACAGGGTGGGATGGCTACACCTTC. Protein: CATNITTGWDGYTF.

Note on this clone: The junction shows a germline mismatch at one end, possibly a read error. The chain combines TRBV18 with TRBJ2-7; a possible D gene is TRBD1 (5 bases). Germline loops: CDR1 KGHSH, CDR2 LQKENI. The CDR3 is 15 residues long. CDR3 sequence (DNA): TGTGCCAGCTCGCCCAAAGCGACCCAGGGCTACTCCCAGGGCTTC. Translated, it gives CASSPKATQGYSQGF.